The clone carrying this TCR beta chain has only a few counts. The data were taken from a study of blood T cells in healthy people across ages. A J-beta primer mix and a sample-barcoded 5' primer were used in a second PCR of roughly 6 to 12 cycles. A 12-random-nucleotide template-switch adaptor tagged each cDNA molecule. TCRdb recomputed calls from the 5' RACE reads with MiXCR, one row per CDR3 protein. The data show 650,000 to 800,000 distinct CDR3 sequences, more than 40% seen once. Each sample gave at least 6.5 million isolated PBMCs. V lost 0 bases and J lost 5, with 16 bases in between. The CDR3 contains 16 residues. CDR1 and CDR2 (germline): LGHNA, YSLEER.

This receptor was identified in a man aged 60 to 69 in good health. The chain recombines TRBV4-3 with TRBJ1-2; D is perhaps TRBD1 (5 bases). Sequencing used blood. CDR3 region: CASSQDVRSGRYGYTF. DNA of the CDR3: TGCGCCAGCAGCCAAGATGTCCGATCAGGGAGGTATGGCTACACCTTC.